The rows below give T cell receptor beta chains drawn from one sample of a study of cytomegalovirus exposure and HLA in healthy donors. Generated by immunoSEQ multiplex PCR, the TCRdb table keeps only in-frame clones and is missing some. The data contain 200,000 to 250,000 clones, 80% to 85% of them singletons. Sequenced sample: PBMCs. These TCRs come from a woman aged 40 to 50 in good health and CMV-seronegative. Both conserved end residues are trimmed from each CDR3.

>15|TRBV27
ASSLSGAGGPPDTQY
>11|TRBV19
ASRKGAHTEAF
>17|TRBV11-2
ASSPGTSGRKTPFNEQF
>12|TRBV7-6
ASSTRQGTYEQY
>11|TRBV18
ASSRTDNQPQH
>9|TRBV7-9
ASSSTRGYT
>14|TRBV4-1
ASSQDWGGRNEKLF
>14|TRBV14
ASSQEWGLVQETQY
>14|TRBV6-5
ASSSLEGYSGNTIY
>13|TRBV18
ASSPTSGSMNEQF
>11|TRBV18
ASSPGGPYGYT
>16|TRBV5-4
ASSLVYGVSGSTDTQY
>14|TRBV19
ASSTLPRGAINEQF
>13|TRBV28
ASKVSGGRGDTQY